This T cell receptor beta chain originates from a study of blood T cell repertoires in COVID-19 (dated by TCRdb to 2020 to 2022). In terms of the full investigation: Samples from collaborators originated in the United States, Italy and Spain and spanned both the acute and convalescent phases of COVID-19. Samples were obtained from the ongoing ImmuneRACE study (first 160 participants) and from some 1,300 subjects provided by 6 global collaborators. The prospective study material was composed of cDNA or gDNA derived from T cells, B-cell-depleted T cells, or PBMCs. The repertoires were released in a freely available public database meant as a resource for research on the immune response to SARS-CoV-2. Deeply sampled blood TCRbeta repertoires from subjects exposed to, actively infected with, or recovered from COVID-19 were included in the dataset. HLA class I and class II types, where available, came from metadata supplied by the sample provider rather than from assay-based typing. A de-identified subject ID, COVID-19 status, age in years and sex were almost always included in the sample metadata. The full study reports these points: The quantity of clinical and demographic metadata differed by source and by participant and was supplied without curation.

Participants in the prospective study were aged roughly 18 to 100 years, lived in 24 United States geographic areas, and enrolled through a virtual design. Cohort assignment in the prospective study relied on participant-reported clinical history from a screening survey and a study questionnaire. Each participant in the prospective study had whole blood, serum and a nasopharyngeal or oropharyngeal swab collected by mobile phlebotomists. Over a roughly 2-month period, participants in the prospective study had the option of providing additional blood draws and questionnaires. Before DNA extraction, blood samples from the prospective study were shipped at room temperature or frozen. Of note for this clone: Its antigen is unknown. The sample holds no much larger clone one base away, and base qualities are not on file.

Trimming removed 3 bases from V and 1 base from J, leaving 6 bases between the germline ends. The CDR3, cysteine through phenylalanine, is 13 amino acids long. The DNA shown is the 39-base CDR3, in frame from base 1. TCRbeta CDR3 regions were amplified from genomic DNA by means of the immunoSEQ Assay, a bias-controlled multiplex PCR. Regarding the original processing steps: Within the assay, amplification of reference gene primers was used to estimate how many nucleated cells each sample contained. To quantify the absolute abundance of each unique TCRbeta CDR3 rearrangement, sequence reads were collapsed and filtered. For each sample, productive Simpson clonality was calculated by taking the square root of Simpson's diversity index across productive rearrangements. This is the immuneACCESS table as TCRdb keeps it, with only in-frame sequences that have V and J called. A part of the clones is gone; compared with another copy, unresolved V genes explain less than half, and the rest is unexplained. From that table come the V and J calls and clone size; the DNA was used to work out D and trimming. For this sample the table gives roughly 160,000 clones, of which roughly 80% were detected only once. The ten biggest clones cover 5.6% of the sample.

Material for sequencing was PBMCs or T cells enriched from blood (not recorded which). The chain is assembled from TRBV12-3 or TRBV12-4 and TRBJ1-2; the D gene is not confidently resolved. This TCR was sampled from a woman aged 40-49 years with acute COVID-19. The bases read TGTGCCAGCAGTTTTGGCCTTAACTATGGCTACACCTTC. Its protein is CASSFGLNYGYTF.